This T cell receptor (beta chain) is from a study of T cell responses to AZD1222 COVID-19 vaccine. General study findings and limits: Spike-specific TCR repertoires showed rising breadth and depth after two AZD1222 doses. At baseline, just a handful of AZD1222 recipients tested seropositive. White British people made up most donors, females outnumbered males, and clonal diversity was possibly underestimated. Repertoires were obtained solely post-peak T cell response.

Points on this clone: The antigen is unknown.

This table comes from immunoSEQ multiplex PCR, and its TCRdb copy is limited to in-frame clones, with some not included. This sample has 150,000 to 200,000 clones, with 80% to 90% found just once. The V end was cut by 2 bases, the J end by 2 bases, with 13 bases between. The CDR3 sequence is 15 residues long. Germline CDR1 is LGHDT and CDR2 is YNNKEL (reference sequence). This specimen was peripheral blood, taken 28 days after the second dose of the MenACWY control vaccine. The gene calls are TRBV3-1 (or the pseudogene TRBV3-2) and TRBJ2-7; D may be TRBD1 (6 bases). The receptor comes from an adult who received the MenACWY meningococcal vaccine as a control. The CDR3 sequence is CASSQSDRFPYEQYF. In DNA form, the CDR3 reads TGTGCCAGCAGCCAATCCGACAGGTTCCCCTACGAGCAGTACTTC.